These 8 T cell receptor beta chains originate from one sample sequenced in a study of low-dose radiotherapy and immunotherapy resistance in tumors. Time point defined: before trial treatment. Both TCRalpha and TCRbeta chains were reverse transcribed with V-gene-specific primers. Amplification of TCRs used a constant-region primer and V-primer adapter for about 21 PCR cycles. TCRdb itself ran the reads through MiXCR, one entry per CDR3 protein. In the table there are about 64,000 distinct CDR3 sequences, roughly 29% of which are singletons. The sample in question was PBMCs, obtained before treatment. The receptors here all came from a male donor with rectosigmoid adenocarcinoma.

The rearrangement links TRBV4-3 to TRBJ2-4, with D possibly matching TRBD1 (6 bases). Germline V gives CDR1 LGHNA, CDR2 YSLEER. The ends were cut back, 2 bases at V and 5 bases at J, with 13 bases in the middle. The CDR3 totals 15 residues. The CDR3 DNA follows: TGCGCCAGCAGCCAAAACAGGGCGAGCCAAAACATTCAGTACTTC. It is translated as CASSQNRASQNIQYF.

This clonotype was counted at least ten times. This chain uses TRBV6-2 or TRBV6-3 with TRBJ2-7, with a tentative D call TRBD2 (7 bases). Germline CDR1 is MNHEY and CDR2 is SVGEGT. Between the trimmed V and J ends, which lost 6 bases and 5 bases, there was a span of 20 bases. The CDR3 is 15 residues long. CDR3 sequence reads: CASRPTPGGRDEQYF. As DNA, the CDR3 is TGTGCCAGCAGGCCTACCCCGGGGGGCAGAGACGAGCAGTACTTC.

This clonotype was found many times. Germline is not matched at one junction end, which may reflect a read error. This sequence joins TRBV6-6 and TRBJ2-7; D is possibly TRBD1 (5 bases). CDR1 is MNHNY and CDR2 is SVGAGI in the germline V gene (reference sequence). The CDR3 is 12 residues long. DNA for the CDR3: TGTGCCAGCAGCTCGAGACAGACCTCCCTGAACTTC. It codes for CASSSRQTSLNF.

This rearrangement joins TRBV2 to TRBJ2-3, with TRBD2 matching over 7 bases. This CDR3 contains 14 residues. After removal of 4 bases from V and 2 bases from J, the junction contained 3 bases not matched to a gene. Germline CDR1 SNHLY, CDR2 FYNNEI. The DNA of the CDR3 is TGTGCCAGCAGTGTTAGCGGGTACACAGATACGCAGTATTTT. Encoded protein: CASSVSGYTDTQYF.

This sequence joins TRBV19 and TRBJ2-1; D is unclear. This CDR3 is built from 16 residues. The V gene's germline CDR1 is LNHDA and CDR2 SQIVND (reference sequence). V was clipped by 3 bases and J by 0 bases, with 12 bases between them. This chain's CDR3 is CASSIPRKSSYNEQFF. DNA of the CDR3: TGTGCCAGTAGTATTCCCCGGAAGAGCTCCTACAATGAGCAGTTCTTC.

The rearrangement links TRBV28 to TRBJ2-6, with D possibly being TRBD2 (5 bases). The germline V gene encodes CDR1 MDHEN and CDR2 SYDVKM. This CDR3 is built from 13 residues. CDR3 in DNA: TGTGGGACTTATAGCTCTGGGGCCAACGTCCTGACTTTC. This translates into CGTYSSGANVLTF.

This chain connects TRBV5-4 to TRBJ2-7; 9 bases are shared with TRBD1. The CDR3 spans 14 residues. The germline V gene has CDR1 SGHNT and CDR2 YYREEE (reference sequence). V lost 0 bases and J lost 4; bases outside the gene matches: 2. CDR3 coding DNA: TGTGCCAGCAGCTTGGGGACAGGGGTTTACGAGCAGTACTTC. Protein: CASSLGTGVYEQYF.

This clonotype was counted many times. This sequence joins TRBV27 and TRBJ2-3; the D gene is possibly TRBD2 (6 bases). With 6 bases removed from V and 7 bases from J, the gap between germline ends came to 11 bases. CDR1 MNHEY and CDR2 SMNVEV come from the germline V gene (reference sequence). The CDR3 consists of 12 residues. The CDR3 here is CASSGGPYTQYF. CDR3 in DNA: TGTGCCAGCAGCGGGGGACCCTATACGCAGTATTTT.